This TCR beta chain was sequenced for a study of T cell repertoires in cytomegalovirus infection. At the level of the study: Evidence of both CMV infection and a matching HLA type came from public TCR beta signatures.

CDR1 and CDR2 from the germline V gene are DFQATT and SNEGSKA (reference sequence). The CDR3 covers 13 residues. Turning to this clonotype: What it binds is unknown. The junction departs from the called germline gene at one end, perhaps through a read error.

Regarding the study as a whole: There were carriers of CMV plus the relevant HLA, and cumulative public TCR beta family frequency identified them.

TCRdb recomputed calls from the reads with MiXCR, one row per CDR3 protein. The sample consists of 100,000 or so distinct CDR3 sequences, approximately 15% of them appearing once. The specimen was PBMCs. The V gene is TRBV20-1, the J gene TRBJ1-5, with D tentatively TRBD1 (6 bases). This TCR came from a human donor in good health (CMV status not recorded). Some clones in this sample may be carry-over from other donors' samples. DNA for the CDR3: TGCAGTGGGGTGGCAGGGGCCAATCAGCCCCAGCGTTTT. Translated: CSGVAGANQPQRF.